One sample yielded the 17 T cell receptor beta chains listed below, sequenced in a study of CD8 T cells in ankylosing spondylitis. General study points: A motif in TCR beta, a set of roughly eight highly homologous variants, appeared characteristic of ankylosing spondylitis blood.

Their antigen targets remain unknown. Using its own MiXCR run on the 5' RACE reads, TCRdb lists one record per CDR3 protein. The sample includes about 440,000 distinct CDR3 sequences, about 15% of them seen just once. The sequenced material came from blood, either unsorted or a sorted T cell fraction (not recorded which). Source of these receptors: a male donor with ankylosing spondylitis.

This rearrangement joins TRBV5-1 to TRBJ1-2; TRBD1 matches 8 bases. The junction had 13 bases not matched to a gene; V was cut back by 4 bases and J by 11 bases. The CDR3 extends over 14 amino acids. CDR1 SGHRS and CDR2 YFSETQ come from the germline V gene. Here the CDR3 DNA reads TGCGCCAGCAGCATGACAGGGGACTCCGGTACTTACACCTTC. It encodes CASSMTGDSGTYTF.

The J gene is TRBJ2-1, the V gene TRBV5-1; 12 nucleotides align to TRBD2. Per germline, CDR1 SGHRS and CDR2 YFSETQ. The CDR3 is made up of 18 amino acids. V gave up 0 bases and J gave up 7 bases; unmatched junction bases: 11. In DNA, the CDR3 is TGCGCCAGCAGCTTGGGGTGGACTAGCGGGGAGTCTACAAATGAGCAGTTCTTC. Encoded protein: CASSLGWTSGESTNEQFF.

This clonotype was counted only a few times. V gene TRBV15 combines with J gene TRBJ2-2, with TRBD1 matching 9 bases. Germline V lookup: CDR1 LNHNV, CDR2 YYDKDF (reference sequence). This CDR3 spans 18 amino acids. J lost 2 bases, V lost 0 bases, and 7 bases had no gene match. CDR3 coding DNA: TGTGCCACCAGCAGAGATTTTTTGGGACAGGGAAACACCGGGGAGCTGTTTTTT. Translating it yields CATSRDFLGQGNTGELFF.

V and J are TRBV11-2 and TRBJ2-1; 9 bases match TRBD2. Germline trimming cut 3 bases from V and 8 bases from J; bases unmatched to any gene: 5. This CDR3 has 14 residues. Looked up from germline, CDR1 is SGHAT and CDR2 is FQNNGV. The CDR3 loop is CASSFAGGSYEQFF. The CDR3 nucleotides read TGTGCCAGCAGCTTTGCGGGAGGGAGTTATGAGCAGTTCTTC. The full variable domain, in which reference TRBV11-2 and TRBJ2-1 provide the parts outside the CDR3, is EAGVAQSPRYKIIEKRQSVAFWCNPISGHATLYWYQQILGQGPKLLIQFQNNGVVDDSQLPKDRFSAERLKGVDSTLKIQPAKLEDSAVYLCASSFAGGSYEQFFGPGTRLTVL.

This clonotype was observed a few times. J is TRBJ1-2 and V is TRBV6-2 or TRBV6-3; D unresolved. V lost 2 bases and J lost 2, with 9 bases in between. Germline assignment: CDR1 MNHEY and CDR2 SVGEGT. This CDR3 contains 14 residues. The CDR3 sequence: CASSYSRINYGYTF. DNA of the CDR3: TGTGCCAGCAGTTACAGCAGAATCAACTATGGCTACACCTTC.

This clonotype was picked up many times. The chain joins TRBV7-2 to TRBJ2-5, with D perhaps TRBD1 (6 bases). CDR3 length: 16 amino acids. Trimming cost V 1 base and J 1 base, with 13 bases left between them. Germline assignment: CDR1 SGHTA and CDR2 FQGNSA. CDR3 sequence (DNA): TGTGCCAGCAGCTTAGGAACAGGGTGGGTCCAAGAGACCCAGTACTTC. This gives the protein CASSLGTGWVQETQYF.

The chain recombines TRBV5-1 with TRBJ1-4, with 9 bases identical to TRBD1. CDR1 SGHRS and CDR2 YFSETQ come from the germline V gene. This CDR3 is built from 13 residues. Unmatched junction bases numbered 9, after V lost 7 bases and J lost 11 bases. For the CDR3, the DNA is TGCGCCAGCTCACAGGGGGCGATAGGGAAACTGTTTTTT. This sequence encodes CASSQGAIGKLFF. Using reference TRBV5-1 and TRBJ1-4 for the parts outside the CDR3, the full variable domain is KAGVTQTPRYLIKTRGQQVTLSCSPISGHRSVSWYQQTPGQGLQFLFEYFSETQRNKGNFPGRFSGRQFSNSRSEMNVSTLELGDSALYLCASSQGAIGKLFFGSGTQLSVL.

In its sample, this clonotype was seen a few times. This chain links TRBV28 with TRBJ1-5; possible D gene TRBD1, 5 bases. With 6 bases removed from V and 1 base from J, the gap between germline ends came to 22 bases. In germline, CDR1 is MDHEN, CDR2 SYDVKM. This CDR3 is 18 amino acids long. The CDR3 is CASRVTLGVVRSNQPQHF. Written as DNA, the CDR3 is TGTGCCAGCAGAGTCACTTTAGGGGTCGTAAGGAGCAATCAGCCCCAGCATTTT.

The gene calls are TRBV12-3 or TRBV12-4 and TRBJ1-5; 7 nucleotides match TRBD1. There are 14 residues in the CDR3. Unmatched junction bases numbered 6, after V lost 3 bases and J lost 7 bases. Here the CDR3 DNA reads TGTGCCAGCAGTTTCGACAGGGCCGGCCAGCCCCAGCATTTT. Protein product: CASSFDRAGQPQHF.

The rearrangement joins TRBV3-1 to TRBJ1-1; maybe TRBD1 (5 bases). V gave up 0 bases and J gave up 7 bases, with 9 bases separating them. The CDR3 consists of 13 residues. Germline V gene lookup returns CDR1 LGHDT and CDR2 YNNKEL (reference sequence). The CDR3 bases are TGTGCCAGCAGCCAAGAAGGGACCCATGAAGCTTTCTTT. It translates to CASSQEGTHEAFF.

This clonotype occurred a few times. This rearrangement joins TRBV7-8 to TRBJ1-2; the match to TRBD1 covers 8 bases. CDR3 length: 17 amino acids. Trimming cost V 1 base and J 2 bases; bases outside gene matches: 9. The germline gives CDR1 SGHVS, CDR2 FQNEAQ. In nucleotides, the CDR3 is TGTGCCAGCAGCTTAGGGTCGGGGACAGGCACAAACTATGGCTACACCTTC. It is translated as CASSLGSGTGTNYGYTF.

J is TRBJ1-6 and V is TRBV12-3 or TRBV12-4; D is ambiguous. The CDR3 spans 14 residues. Between the trimmed V and J ends, which lost 5 bases and 4 bases, there was a span of 9 bases. In DNA form, the CDR3 reads TGTGCCAGCAGTCCGGGCCCATATAATTCACCCCTCCACTTT. It yields the protein CASSPGPYNSPLHF.

This clonotype has just a few counts. The gene calls are TRBV20-1 and TRBJ2-3; 8 nucleotides agree with TRBD2. CDR1 DFQATT and CDR2 SNEGSKA come from the germline V gene (reference sequence). Trimming at V came to 6 bases and at J to 2 bases, leaving 4 bases not matched to a gene. The CDR3 is 13 residues long. DNA for the CDR3: TGCAGTGCCTTTAGCGGGAACACAGATACGCAGTATTTT. This gives the protein CSAFSGNTDTQYF.

The chain joins TRBV7-8 to TRBJ2-7, with 10 positions matching TRBD2. Losses at the gene ends were 2 bases for V and 5 bases for J; bases not matched to a gene: 6. This CDR3 region has 15 residues. Germline lookup yields CDR1 SGHVS and CDR2 FQNEAQ. The CDR3 loop is CASSLRASGSNEQYF. CDR3 in DNA: TGTGCCAGCAGCTTAAGGGCTAGCGGGAGTAACGAGCAGTACTTC.

This sequence joins TRBV29-1 and TRBJ2-3; D tentatively fits TRBD1 or TRBD2 (5 bases each). V gave up 8 bases and J gave up 1 base, with 16 bases separating them. CDR1 is SQVTM and CDR2 is ANQGSEA in the germline V gene. The CDR3 totals 14 residues. The CDR3 sequence is CSTCVGTGTDTQYF. The CDR3 DNA reads TGCAGCACCTGTGTGGGGACGGGCACAGATACGCAGTATTTT.

This clonotype was counted only a few times. This rearrangement joins TRBV20-1 to TRBJ2-1; 9 bases agree with TRBD1. The CDR3 sequence is 14 residues long. J gave up 5 bases and V 6 bases, and 8 bases lay outside the gene matches. Germline lookup yields CDR1 DFQATT and CDR2 SNEGSKA (reference sequence). DNA for the CDR3: TGCAGTGCGACTCCCGGGACAGGGAACAATGAGCAGTTCTTC. Its translation is CSATPGTGNNEQFF.

The chain couples TRBV7-3 to TRBJ2-2; 8 bases line up with TRBD2. The CDR3 is 17 residues long. Trimming took 6 bases from V and 1 from J; bases not matched to a gene: 10. Germline V gives CDR1 SGHTA, CDR2 FQGTGA. DNA of the CDR3: TGTGCCAGCAGTCCAAGAGGGCTAGCGGGGAACACCGGGGAGCTGTTTTTT. Translated: CASSPRGLAGNTGELFF.